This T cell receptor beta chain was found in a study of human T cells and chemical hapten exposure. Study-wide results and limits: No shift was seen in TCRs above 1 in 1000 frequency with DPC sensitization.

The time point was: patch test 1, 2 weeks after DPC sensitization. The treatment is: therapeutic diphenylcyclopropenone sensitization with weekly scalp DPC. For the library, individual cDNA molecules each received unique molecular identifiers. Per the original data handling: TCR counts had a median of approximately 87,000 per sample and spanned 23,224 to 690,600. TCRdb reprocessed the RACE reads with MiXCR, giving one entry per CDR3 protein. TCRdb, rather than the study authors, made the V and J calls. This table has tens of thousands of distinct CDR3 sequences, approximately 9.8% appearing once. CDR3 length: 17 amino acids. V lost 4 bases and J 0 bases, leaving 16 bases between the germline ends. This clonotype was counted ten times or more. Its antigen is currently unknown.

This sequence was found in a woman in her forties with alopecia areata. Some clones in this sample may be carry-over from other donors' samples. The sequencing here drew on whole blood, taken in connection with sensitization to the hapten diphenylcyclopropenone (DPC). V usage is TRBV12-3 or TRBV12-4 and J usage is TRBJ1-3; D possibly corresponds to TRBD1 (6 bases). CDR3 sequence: CASSSTDRTVSGNTIYF. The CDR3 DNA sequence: TGTGCCAGCAGTTCTACCGATCGGACAGTCTCTGGAAACACCATATATTTT.